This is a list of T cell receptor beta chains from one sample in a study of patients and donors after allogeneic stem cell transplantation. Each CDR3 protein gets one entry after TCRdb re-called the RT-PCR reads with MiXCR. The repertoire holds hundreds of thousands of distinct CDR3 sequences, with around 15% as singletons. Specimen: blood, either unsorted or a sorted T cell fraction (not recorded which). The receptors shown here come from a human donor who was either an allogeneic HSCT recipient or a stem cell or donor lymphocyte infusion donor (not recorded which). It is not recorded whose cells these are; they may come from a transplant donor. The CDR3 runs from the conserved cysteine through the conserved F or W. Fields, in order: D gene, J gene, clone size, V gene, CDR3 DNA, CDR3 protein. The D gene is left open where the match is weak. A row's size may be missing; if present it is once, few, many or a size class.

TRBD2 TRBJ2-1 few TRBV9 TGTGCCAGCAGCCCGTCCCCCCTAGCGGGAGTTCAGCAGTTCTTC CASSPSPLAGVQQFF
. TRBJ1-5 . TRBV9 TGTGCCAGCAGCCAGGGTAGGGCTGGAAATCAGCCCCAGCATTTT CASSQGRAGNQPQHF
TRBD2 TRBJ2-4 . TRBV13 TGTGCCAGCAGCTCCCCCCGAGCGGGAGCTTTATCATCCAAAAACATTCAGTACTTC CASSSPRAGALSSKNIQYF
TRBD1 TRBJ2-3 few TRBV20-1 TGCAGTGCTAGAGATCACCAGGGGGCGCGAGGGAATACGCAGTATTTT CSARDHQGARGNTQYF
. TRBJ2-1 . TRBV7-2 TGTGCCAGCAGCAGCCCCTTCGATGATGAGCAGTTCTTC CASSSPFDDEQFF
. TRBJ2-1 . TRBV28 TGTGCCAGCAGTTCCCGGTGGGGGCCCAAGGATGAGCAGTTCTTC CASSSRWGPKDEQFF
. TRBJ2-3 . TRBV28 TGTGCCAGCAGGGAGTGGACGGGAGTCGCAGATACGCAGTATTTT CASREWTGVADTQYF
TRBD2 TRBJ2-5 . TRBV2 TGTGCCAGCAGTGAGGAAACCACTCGGGGGGCCCAGTACTTC CASSEETTRGAQYF
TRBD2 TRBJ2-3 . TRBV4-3 TGCGCCAGCAGCCAACGACTAGCGGGGGACCTAGGGGATACGCAGTATTTT CASSQRLAGDLGDTQYF
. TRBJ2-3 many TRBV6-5 TGTGCCAGCAGTTTCAGGGTTACCGGAGATACGCAGTATTTT CASSFRVTGDTQYF
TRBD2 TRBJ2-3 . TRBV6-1 TGTGCCAGCAGTGAATTTAGCGGGGTGGGAGATACGCAGTATTTT CASSEFSGVGDTQYF
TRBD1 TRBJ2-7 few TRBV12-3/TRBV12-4 TGTGCCAGCAGTTTAGCCCCGGACAGGTTCACCTTGAGCTCCTACGAGCAGTACTTC CASSLAPDRFTLSSYEQYF
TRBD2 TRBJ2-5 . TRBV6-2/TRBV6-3 TGTGCCAGCAGACACGCTCTAGCGGGTGCAGGAGGGACCCAGTACTTC CASRHALAGAGGTQYF
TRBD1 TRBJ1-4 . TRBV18 TGTGCCAGCTCCCAACGACAGGGAGGAAGTGAAAAACTGTTTTTT CASSQRQGGSEKLFF
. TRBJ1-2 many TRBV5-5 TGTGCCAGCAGCTTGAATTCTCCAATGAAGGTAGTCTACACCTTC CASSLNSPMKVVYTF
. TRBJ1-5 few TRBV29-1 TGCAGCGTTGAATGGGGTGAGGGCAATCAGCCCCAGCATTTT CSVEWGEGNQPQHF
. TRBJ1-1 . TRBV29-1 TGCAGCGTTGACGACGGGGGGCGCTTAGACACTGAAGCTTTCTTT CSVDDGGRLDTEAFF
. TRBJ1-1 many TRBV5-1 TGCGCCAGCAGCTTTCTCCCAGGCGGCATGAACACTGAAGCTTTCTTT CASSFLPGGMNTEAFF
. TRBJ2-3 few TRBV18 TGTGCCAGCTCACAGCAGACAGATACGCAGTATTTT CASSQQTDTQYF
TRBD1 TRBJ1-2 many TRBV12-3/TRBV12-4 TGTGCCAGCAGTCCCAAACAGGGGATCTATGGCTACACCTTC CASSPKQGIYGYTF
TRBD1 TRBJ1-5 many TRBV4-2 TGTGCCAGCAGCCAAGAGGGACAGGGGGGCCAGCCCCAGCATTTT CASSQEGQGGQPQHF
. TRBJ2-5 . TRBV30 TGTGCCTGGAGTGTAGGAGGGGCAGAGACCCAGTACTTC CAWSVGGAETQYF
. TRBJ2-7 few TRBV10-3 TGTGCCATCAGTGAAAGGACTTTAAGGTACTTC CAISERTLRYF
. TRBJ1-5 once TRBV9 TGTGCCAGCAGCGTTCGGGACACTTATAGCAATCAGCCCCAGCATTTT CASSVRDTYSNQPQHF
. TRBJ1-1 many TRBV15 TGTGCCACCAGAATGGGGCTCGTCACTGAAGCTTTCTTT CATRMGLVTEAFF
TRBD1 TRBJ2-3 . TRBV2 TGTGCCAGCAGAAACAGGGGGCTCACAGATACGCAGTATTTT CASRNRGLTDTQYF
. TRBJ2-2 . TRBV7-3 TGTGCCAGCAGCCCCTTCCGGGGCGGGGAGCTGTTTTTT CASSPFRGGELFF
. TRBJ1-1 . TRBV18 TGTGCCAGCTCACCAAAGTGGGTAGGGGACACTGAAGCTTTCTTT CASSPKWVGDTEAFF
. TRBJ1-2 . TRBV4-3 TGCGCCAGCAGCCAAGAAAGAGGGTATGGCTACACCTTC CASSQERGYGYTF
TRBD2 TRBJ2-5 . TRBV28 TGTGCCAGCAGTTGGGGCGGGAGGAAACAAGAGACCCAGTACTTC CASSWGGRKQETQYF